This section outlines one T cell receptor (beta chain) sequence together with its context. Its antigen is currently unknown. V lost 2 bases to trimming and J lost 1 base, with 5 bases between them. Per the germline V gene, CDR1 is MNHEY and CDR2 is SMNVEV (reference sequence). The CDR3 is made up of 14 amino acids. This specimen comes from a study of cytomegalovirus exposure and HLA in healthy donors. PCR amplification relied on 60 Vbeta primers (plus 13 Jbeta primers). The repertoire was sequenced with immunoSEQ multiplex PCR; TCRdb's copy has only in-frame clones and lacks some. The sample contains about 170,000 clones, around 80% of which appear only once. Findings and caveats of the study: The study labeled about 160 TCR beta chains cytomegalovirus-associated. An analysis done earlier found most TCR beta V segments productive about 90% or about 30% of the time.

Sequenced: PBMCs. The receptor's source is a male donor in good health and CMV-seronegative. This rearrangement joins TRBV27 to TRBJ2-2, with D uncertain. In DNA, the CDR3 is TGTGCCAGCAGTTTAAGAGTGAACACCGGGGAGCTGTTTTTT. Its protein is CASSLRVNTGELFF.